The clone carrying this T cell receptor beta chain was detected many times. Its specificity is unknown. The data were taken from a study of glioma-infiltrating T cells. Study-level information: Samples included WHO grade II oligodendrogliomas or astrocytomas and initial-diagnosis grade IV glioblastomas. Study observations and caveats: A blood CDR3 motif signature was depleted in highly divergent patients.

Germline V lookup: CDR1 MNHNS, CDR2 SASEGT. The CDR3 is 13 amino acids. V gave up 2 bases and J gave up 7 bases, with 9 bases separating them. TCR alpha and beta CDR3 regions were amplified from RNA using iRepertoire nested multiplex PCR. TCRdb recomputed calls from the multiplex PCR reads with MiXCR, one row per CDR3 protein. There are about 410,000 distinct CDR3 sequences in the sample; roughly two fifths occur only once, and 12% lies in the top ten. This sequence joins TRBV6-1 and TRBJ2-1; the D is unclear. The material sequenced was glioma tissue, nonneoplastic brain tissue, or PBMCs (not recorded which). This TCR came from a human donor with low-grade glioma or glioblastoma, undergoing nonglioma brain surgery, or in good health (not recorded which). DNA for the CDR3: TGTGCCAGCAGTGAATTCGGTGGTAATGAGCAGTTCTTC. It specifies CASSEFGGNEQFF.